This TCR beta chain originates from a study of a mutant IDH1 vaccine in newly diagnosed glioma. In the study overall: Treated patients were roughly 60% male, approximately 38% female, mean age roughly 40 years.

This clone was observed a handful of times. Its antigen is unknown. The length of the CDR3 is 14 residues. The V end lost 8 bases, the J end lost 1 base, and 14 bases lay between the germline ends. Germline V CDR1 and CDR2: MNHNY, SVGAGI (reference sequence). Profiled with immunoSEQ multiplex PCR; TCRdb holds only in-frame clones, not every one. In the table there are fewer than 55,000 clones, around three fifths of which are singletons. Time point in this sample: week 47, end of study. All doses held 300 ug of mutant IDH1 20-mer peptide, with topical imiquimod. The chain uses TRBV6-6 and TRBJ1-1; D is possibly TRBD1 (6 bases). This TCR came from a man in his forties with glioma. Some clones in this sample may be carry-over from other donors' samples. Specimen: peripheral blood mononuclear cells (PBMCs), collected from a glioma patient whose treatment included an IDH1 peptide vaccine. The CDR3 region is CASLIDRRNTEAFF. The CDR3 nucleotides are TGTGCCAGCTTAATCGACAGGCGGAACACTGAAGCTTTCTTT.